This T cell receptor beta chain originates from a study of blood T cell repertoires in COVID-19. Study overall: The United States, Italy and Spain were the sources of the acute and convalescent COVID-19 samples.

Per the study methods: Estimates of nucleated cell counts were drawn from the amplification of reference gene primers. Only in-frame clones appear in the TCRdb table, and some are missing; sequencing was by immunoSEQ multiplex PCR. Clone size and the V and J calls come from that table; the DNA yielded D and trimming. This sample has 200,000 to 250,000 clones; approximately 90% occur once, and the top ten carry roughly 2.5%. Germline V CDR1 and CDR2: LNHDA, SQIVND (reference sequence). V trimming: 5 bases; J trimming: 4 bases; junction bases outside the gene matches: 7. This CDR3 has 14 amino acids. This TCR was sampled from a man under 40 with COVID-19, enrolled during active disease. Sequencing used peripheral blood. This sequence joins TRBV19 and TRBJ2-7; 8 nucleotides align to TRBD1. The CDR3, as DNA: TGTGCCAGTAGTCCCGGACAGGGAACGTACGAGCAGTACTTC. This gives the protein CASSPGQGTYEQYF.